This T cell receptor (beta chain) was recorded in a study of T-cell reconstitution after alpha-beta-depleted transplantation in children. During its preparation, the TCRbeta library received unique molecular identifiers. TCRdb reanalysed the PCR reads using MiXCR and keeps one entry per CDR3 protein. The data hold approximately 210,000 distinct CDR3 sequences, with under 20% observed a single time. Germline V lookup: CDR1 LGHNA, CDR2 YSLEER. The CDR3 runs to 17 residues. Trimming took off 0 bases at V and 1 base at J, with 13 bases between the two ends. This clonotype was seen only a few times. The chain is built from TRBV4-3 and TRBJ2-1, with D possibly TRBD2 on 6 matching bases. The sequence was obtained from a male patient aged 2-15 years who had a stem cell transplant for acute lymphoblastic leukemia, so the T cells may come from the graft donor. The sample here was PBMCs, mostly from graft donor cells, taken 360 days after TCRalphabeta/CD19-depleted stem cell transplant. DNA of the CDR3: TGCGCCAGCAGCCAAGATATCGGGAGTGGTTCCTACAATGAGCAGTTCTTC. Translated, it gives CASSQDIGSGSYNEQFF.